The clone carrying this TCR beta chain appeared a few times. Its antigen is currently unknown. The data are from a study of post-analysis software for immune sequencing data. The wider study: The cohort encompassed relapsing-remitting, secondary progressive and progressive-relapsing multiple sclerosis disease courses.

The germline V gene has CDR1 SQVTM and CDR2 ANQGSEA. J was trimmed by 1 base and V by 6 bases; bases with no gene match: 5. CDR3 size: 14 residues. TCR beta cDNA libraries had unique molecular identifiers. T cells numbering about 0.95 to 10 million gave rise to some 520,000 cDNA molecules. In TCRdb, the PCR reads were re-called with MiXCR into one record per CDR3 protein. The sample records 750,000 to 950,000 distinct CDR3 sequences, around 50% being singletons. Points from the study as a whole: Compared against controls, patients with multiple sclerosis displayed significantly lower normalized Chao1 diversity. The five TRBV segments detected at higher frequency in patients than in controls included TRBV5-6, TRBV5-1 and TRBV20-1. Samples from a shared batch, those prepared together, strongly co-clustered by F measure.

Material for sequencing was blood. The source of this sequence is a girl aged 10-17 years with multiple sclerosis. This chain connects TRBV29-1 to TRBJ1-2; 10 bases fit TRBD1. DNA for the CDR3: TGCAGCGTCGGACAGGGGGTCGATAACTATGGCTACACCTTC. Its protein product is CSVGQGVDNYGYTF.